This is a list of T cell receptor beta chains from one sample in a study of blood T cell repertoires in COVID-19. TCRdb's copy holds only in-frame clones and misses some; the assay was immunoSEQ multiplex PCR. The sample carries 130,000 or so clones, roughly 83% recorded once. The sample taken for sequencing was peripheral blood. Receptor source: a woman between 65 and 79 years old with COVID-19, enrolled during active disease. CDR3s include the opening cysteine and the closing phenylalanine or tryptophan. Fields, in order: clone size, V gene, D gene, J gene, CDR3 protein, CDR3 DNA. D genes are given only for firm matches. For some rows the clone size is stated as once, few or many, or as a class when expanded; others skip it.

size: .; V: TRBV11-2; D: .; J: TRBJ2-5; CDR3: CASSSRAPTGTQYF; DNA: TGTGCCAGCAGCTCCAGGGCCCCAACGGGGACCCAGTACTTC
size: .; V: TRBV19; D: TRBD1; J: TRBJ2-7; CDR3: CASSSPGTGSLSNEQYF; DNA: TGTGCCAGTAGTTCCCCCGGGACAGGCTCCCTTTCCAACGAGCAGTACTTC
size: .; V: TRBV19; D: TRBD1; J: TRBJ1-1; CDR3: CASVDRGKVNTEAFF; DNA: TGTGCCAGTGTGGACAGGGGGAAAGTGAACACTGAAGCTTTCTTT
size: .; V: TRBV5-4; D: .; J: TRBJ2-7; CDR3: CASSSGQTLYEQYF; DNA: TGTGCCAGCAGCTCAGGACAGACCTTGTACGAGCAGTACTTC
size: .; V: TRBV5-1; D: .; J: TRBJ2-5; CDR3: CASSPRTDFQETQYF; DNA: TGCGCCAGCAGCCCGAGGACAGACTTCCAAGAGACCCAGTACTTC
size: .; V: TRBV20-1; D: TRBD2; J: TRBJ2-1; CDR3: CSASKRGARYNEQFF; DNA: TGCAGTGCTAGTAAGCGGGGGGCTCGTTACAATGAGCAGTTCTTC
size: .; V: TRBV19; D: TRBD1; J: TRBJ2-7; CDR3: CASTLTGNSYEQYF; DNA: TGTGCCAGTACCCTGACAGGGAATTCCTACGAGCAGTACTTC
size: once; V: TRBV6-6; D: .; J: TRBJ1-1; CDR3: CASSYSNGGAFF; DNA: TGTGCCAGCAGTTACTCGAACGGCGGGGCTTTCTTT
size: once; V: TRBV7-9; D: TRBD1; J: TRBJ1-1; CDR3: CASSIQGGTEAFF; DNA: TGTGCCAGCAGCATACAGGGGGGAACTGAAGCTTTCTTT
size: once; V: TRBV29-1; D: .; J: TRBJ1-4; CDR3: CSVAGRATEKLFF; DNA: TGCAGCGTTGCAGGCAGGGCAACCGAAAAACTGTTTTTT
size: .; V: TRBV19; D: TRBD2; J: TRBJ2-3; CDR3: CASSHTSEGTDTQYF; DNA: TGTGCCAGTAGTCACACTAGCGAAGGCACAGATACGCAGTATTTT
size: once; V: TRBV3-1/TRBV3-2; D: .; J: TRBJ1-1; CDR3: CASSHEFTEAFF; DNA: TGTGCCAGCAGCCATGAGTTTACTGAAGCTTTCTTT
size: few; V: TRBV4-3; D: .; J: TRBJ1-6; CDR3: CASSQDVAPYNSPLHF; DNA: TGCGCCAGCAGCCAAGACGTAGCCCCCTATAATTCACCCCTCCACTTT
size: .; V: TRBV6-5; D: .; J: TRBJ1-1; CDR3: CASRGGGTEAFF; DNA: TGTGCCAGCAGGGGGGGTGGGACTGAAGCTTTCTTT
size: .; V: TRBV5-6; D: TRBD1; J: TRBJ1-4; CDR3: CASSSYRGPNEKLFF; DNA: TGTGCCAGCAGCAGCTACAGGGGGCCTAATGAAAAACTGTTTTTT
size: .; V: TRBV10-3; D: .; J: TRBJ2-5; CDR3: CAIRSTPQETQYF; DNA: TGTGCCATCAGGTCGACACCTCAAGAGACCCAGTACTTC
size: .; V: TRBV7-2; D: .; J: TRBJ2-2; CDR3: CASSLTGTGELFF; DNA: TGTGCCAGCAGTCTGACAGGAACCGGGGAGCTGTTTTTT
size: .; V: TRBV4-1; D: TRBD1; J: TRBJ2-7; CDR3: CASSHLGQGSPEQYF; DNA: TGCGCCAGCAGCCATCTCGGACAGGGTAGCCCCGAGCAGTACTTC
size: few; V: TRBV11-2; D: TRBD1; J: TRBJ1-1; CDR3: CASSESGGWGGPSTEAFF; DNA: TGTGCCAGCAGCGAGTCAGGGGGCTGGGGGGGCCCATCCACTGAAGCTTTCTTT
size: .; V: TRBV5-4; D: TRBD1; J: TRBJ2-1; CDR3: CASSRDRNEQFF; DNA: TGTGCCAGCAGCAGGGACAGAAATGAGCAGTTCTTC
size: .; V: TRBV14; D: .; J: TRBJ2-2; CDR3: CASSFGGARTGELFF; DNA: TGTGCCAGCAGCTTTGGGGGGGCGCGCACCGGGGAGCTGTTTTTT
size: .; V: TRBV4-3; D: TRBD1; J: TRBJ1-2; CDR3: CASSRTGVYGYTF; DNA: TGCGCCAGCAGCCGCACAGGGGTTTATGGCTACACCTTC
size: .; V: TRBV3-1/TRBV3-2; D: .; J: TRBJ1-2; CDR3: CASSHRDLREGYTF; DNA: TGTGCCAGCAGCCACCGAGACCTCCGGGAGGGCTACACCTTC
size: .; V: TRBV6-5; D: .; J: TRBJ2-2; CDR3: CASRIQNTGELFF; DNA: TGTGCCAGCAGGATACAGAACACCGGGGAGCTGTTTTTT
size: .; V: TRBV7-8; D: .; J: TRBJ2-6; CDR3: CASSLGGQGPSGANVLTF; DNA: TGTGCCAGCAGCTTAGGGGGCCAGGGGCCCTCTGGGGCCAACGTCCTGACTTTC
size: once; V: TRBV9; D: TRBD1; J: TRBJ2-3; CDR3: CASSPGTGVTDTQYF; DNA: TGTGCCAGCAGCCCCGGGACAGGGGTCACAGATACGCAGTATTTT
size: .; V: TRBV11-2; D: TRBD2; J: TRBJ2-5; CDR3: CASSSIAGGLFQETQYF; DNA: TGTGCCAGCAGCTCAATAGCGGGGGGGCTTTTCCAAGAGACCCAGTACTTC
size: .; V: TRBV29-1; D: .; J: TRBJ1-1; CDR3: CSVRLRAGGNTEAFF; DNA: TGCAGCGTTCGCCTCAGGGCGGGGGGTAACACTGAAGCTTTCTTT
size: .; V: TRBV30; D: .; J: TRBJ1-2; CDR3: CAWRVKGVNYGYTF; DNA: TGTGCCTGGAGGGTTAAAGGGGTGAACTATGGCTACACCTTC
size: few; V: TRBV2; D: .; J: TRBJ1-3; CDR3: CASSVAHSSGNTIYF; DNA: TGTGCCAGCAGTGTGGCTCATTCCTCTGGAAACACCATATATTTT
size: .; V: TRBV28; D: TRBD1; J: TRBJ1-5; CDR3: CASSLGTGGNQPQHF; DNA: TGTGCCAGCAGCCTCGGGACAGGGGGCAATCAGCCCCAGCATTTT
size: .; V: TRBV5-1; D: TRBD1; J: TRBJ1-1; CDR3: CASSLAVTGGYTEAFF; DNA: TGCGCCAGCAGCTTGGCCGTGACAGGGGGCTACACTGAAGCTTTCTTT
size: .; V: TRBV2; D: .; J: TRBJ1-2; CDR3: CASGQGTGGYTF; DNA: TGTGCCAGCGGGCAGGGGACGGGAGGCTACACCTTC
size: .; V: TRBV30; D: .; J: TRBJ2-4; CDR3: CAWSVFIDTSKAKNIQYF; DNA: TGTGCCTGGAGTGTCTTTATCGACACCTCGAAAGCCAAAAACATTCAGTACTTC
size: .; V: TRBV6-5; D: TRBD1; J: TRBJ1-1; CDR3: CASSFRDRGGTEAFF; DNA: TGTGCCAGCAGTTTTAGGGACAGGGGAGGCACTGAAGCTTTCTTT
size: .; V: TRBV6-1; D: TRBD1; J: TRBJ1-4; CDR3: CASSEARGQGRGLFF; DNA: TGTGCCAGCAGTGAAGCGAGGGGACAGGGAAGGGGTCTGTTTTTT
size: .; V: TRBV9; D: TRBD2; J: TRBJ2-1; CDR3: CASSVKISGGSNEQFF; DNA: TGTGCCAGCAGCGTTAAGATTAGCGGGGGGAGCAATGAGCAGTTCTTC
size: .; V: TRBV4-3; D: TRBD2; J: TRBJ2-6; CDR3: CASSQARGDALSGANVLTF; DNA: TGCGCCAGCAGCCAAGCCCGGGGGGACGCCCTCTCTGGGGCCAACGTCCTGACTTTC
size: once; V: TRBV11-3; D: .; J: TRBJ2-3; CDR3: CASSLGDRGGRADTQYF; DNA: TGTGCCAGCAGCTTAGGCGACAGGGGAGGGAGAGCAGATACGCAGTATTTT
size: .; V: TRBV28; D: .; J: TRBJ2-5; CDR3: CASTWDKQETQYF; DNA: TGTGCCAGCACCTGGGACAAACAAGAGACCCAGTACTTC